Listed below are T cell receptor beta chains from one sample, sequenced in a study of blood T cells in healthy people across ages. TCRdb recomputed calls from the 5' RACE reads with MiXCR, one row per CDR3 protein. This sample has about 1,500,000 distinct CDR3 sequences, with approximately 30% found just once. Sequenced material: blood. Source of these receptors: a woman aged 25 to 39 in good health. The CDR3 runs from the conserved cysteine through the conserved F or W. D genes are given only for firm matches. Some rows mark clone size as missing; the rest say once, few, many or name a class of expanded clone.

j_call v_call clone_size d_call cdr3_aa cdr3_nt
TRBJ2-1 TRBV6-6 few TRBD2 CASVRGSSYNEQFF TGTGCCAGTGTGCGGGGGAGCTCCTACAATGAGCAGTTCTTC
TRBJ2-7 TRBV5-4 NA TRBD1 CASSLEGQGSLEQYF TGTGCCAGCAGCTTGGAGGGACAGGGTTCCCTCGAGCAGTACTTC
TRBJ2-5 TRBV5-1 once TRBD1 CAGSLELSGGGQETQYF TGCGCCGGTAGCTTGGAGCTATCAGGGGGCGGCCAAGAGACCCAGTACTTC
TRBJ2-7 TRBV7-9 once NA CASSLVGLLYEQYF TGTGCCAGCAGCTTAGTAGGGCTCCTATACGAGCAGTACTTC
TRBJ1-1 TRBV12-3/TRBV12-4 many NA CASSSSGTEAFF NA
TRBJ1-6 TRBV5-5 NA TRBD1 CASTPPGGQGTPPHF TGTGCCAGCACCCCCCCGGGGGGACAGGGGACCCCCCCCCACTTT
TRBJ2-7 TRBV3-1 NA NA CARDEDFYEQYF TGTGCCAGGGATGAGGATTTTTACGAGCAGTACTTC
TRBJ2-1 TRBV20-1 many NA CSARAAESYNEQFF TGCAGTGCTAGAGCGGCGGAAAGTTACAATGAGCAGTTCTTC
TRBJ2-3 TRBV7-9 NA NA CASRSNLARTDTQYF TGTGCCAGCAGATCAAATCTAGCCCGCACAGATACGCAGTATTTT
TRBJ2-1 TRBV7-6 few TRBD2 CASSLTSGRTTSYNEQFF TGTGCCAGCAGCTTAACTAGCGGGAGGACCACCTCCTACAATGAGCAGTTCTTC
TRBJ2-1 TRBV24-1 few NA CATSDNYNEQFF TGTGCCACCAGTGATAATTACAATGAGCAGTTCTTC
TRBJ2-7 TRBV7-2 NA NA CASSLSAPGRKYEQYF TGTGCCAGCAGCTTAAGTGCGCCGGGACGGAAATACGAGCAGTACTTC
TRBJ1-6 TRBV7-9 NA NA CASSSILDSVLNSPLHF TGTGCCAGCAGCTCCATACTGGACAGCGTACTTAATTCACCCCTCCACTTT
TRBJ2-3 TRBV7-9 NA NA CASSFSGLTADTQYF TGTGCCAGCAGCTTTAGCGGTCTAACGGCAGATACGCAGTATTTT
TRBJ2-7 TRBV6-6 NA TRBD1 CASSYAGGTGEAKQYF TGTGCCAGCAGTTACGCAGGAGGGACAGGGGAGGCGAAGCAGTACTTC
TRBJ2-3 TRBV15 NA TRBD2 CATSRKAGGQSDTQYF TGTGCCACCAGCAGGAAAGCGGGGGGGCAGTCTGATACGCAGTATTTT
TRBJ2-7 TRBV5-6 few NA CASSLGDWGPYEQYF TGTGCCAGCAGCTTGGGGGACTGGGGACCCTACGAGCAGTACTTC
TRBJ2-7 TRBV20-1 many NA CSAQLPVGEQYF TGCAGTGCTCAGTTGCCGGTGGGGGAGCAGTACTTC
TRBJ2-2 TRBV5-1 NA NA CASTRNTGELFF TGCGCCAGCACAAGAAACACCGGGGAGCTGTTTTTT
TRBJ1-1 TRBV28 NA NA CATVFRRNTEAFF TGTGCCACCGTCTTTAGGCGGAACACTGAAGCTTTCTTT
TRBJ1-2 TRBV28 NA TRBD1 CASRKGGRGYTF TGTGCCAGCAGGAAAGGGGGCAGGGGCTACACCTTC
TRBJ2-3 TRBV12-3/TRBV12-4 NA NA CASSMSREDTQYF TGTGCCAGCAGTATGAGCAGGGAAGATACGCAGTATTTT
TRBJ2-3 TRBV24-1 NA TRBD2 CATSDPALAGAPDTQYF TGTGCCACCAGTGATCCGGCGCTAGCGGGGGCTCCAGATACGCAGTATTTT
TRBJ1-5 TRBV20-1 NA TRBD1 CSAYQGASNQPQHF TGCAGTGCTTACCAGGGGGCGAGCAATCAGCCCCAGCATTTT
TRBJ2-1 TRBV6-5 few TRBD2 CASSLAGGPREFF TGTGCCAGCAGTTTAGCGGGGGGGCCGCGCGAGTTCTTC
TRBJ2-2 TRBV9 NA TRBD2 CASGSSGGAGGELFF TGTGCCAGCGGATCTTCCGGGGGGGCTGGCGGGGAGCTGTTTTTT
TRBJ2-5 TRBV5-1 NA TRBD1 CASSPDRTETQYF TGCGCCAGCAGCCCGGACAGGACGGAGACCCAGTACTTC
TRBJ1-5 TRBV29-1 NA NA CSVASGLQPQHF TGCAGCGTTGCATCAGGGTTGCAGCCCCAGCATTTT
TRBJ2-1 TRBV11-2 few NA CASSPWGRNEQFF TGTGCCAGCAGCCCCTGGGGTCGCAATGAGCAGTTCTTC
TRBJ1-4 TRBV5-6 NA NA CASSQDRNNEKRFF TGTGCCAGCAGCCAGGACAGAAATAATGAAAAACGGTTTTTT
TRBJ2-1 TRBV10-3 NA TRBD1 CAISSGGYNEQFF TGTGCCATCAGCTCAGGGGGTTACAATGAGCAGTTCTTC
TRBJ2-3 TRBV9 NA TRBD1 CASSTNQQGQATDTQYF TGTGCCAGCAGCACAAATCAACAGGGACAGGCCACAGATACGCAGTATTTT
TRBJ2-3 TRBV4-3 NA TRBD1 CASSQDNRGVRTDTQYF TGCGCCAGCAGCCAAGATAACAGGGGAGTTAGGACAGATACGCAGTATTTT
TRBJ2-4 TRBV7-2 many TRBD1 CASSLGTGILAKNIQYF TGTGCCAGCAGCTTAGGGACAGGGATTTTAGCCAAAAACATTCAGTACTTC
TRBJ1-2 TRBV6-1 NA NA CASSKRGTGQKWAGGYTF TGTGCCAGCAGTAAACGAGGAACGGGACAAAAGTGGGCGGGTGGCTACACCTTC
TRBJ2-2 TRBV6-5 few TRBD2 CASSYPSGAFTGELFF TGTGCCAGCAGTTACCCTAGCGGGGCGTTCACCGGGGAGCTGTTTTTT
TRBJ2-3 TRBV5-1 few NA CASSLGFLGPRDTQYF TGCGCCAGCAGCTTGGGCTTCTTGGGCCCCCGAGATACGCAGTATTTT
TRBJ2-2 TRBV6-6 NA NA CASNPRDRTGELFF TGTGCCAGCAATCCCAGGGATAGAACCGGGGAGCTGTTTTTT
TRBJ2-5 TRBV5-1 few TRBD1 CASDPGGTGTQETQYF TGCGCCAGCGACCCAGGGGGCACAGGGACGCAAGAGACCCAGTACTTC
TRBJ2-7 TRBV4-1 many TRBD2 CASSRMGGVSSYEQYF TGCGCCAGCAGCCGGATGGGGGGGGTGAGCTCCTACGAGCAGTACTTC
TRBJ2-7 TRBV5-1 many NA CASSIVLGREQYF TGCGCCAGCAGCATTGTCCTGGGGCGAGAGCAGTACTTC
TRBJ2-7 TRBV12-3/TRBV12-4 many NA CASSPDQIAGEQYF TGTGCCAGCAGTCCGGACCAAATAGCCGGCGAGCAGTACTTC
TRBJ1-5 TRBV12-5 NA NA CASGSYGEPQHF TGTGCTAGTGGTTCGTACGGGGAGCCCCAGCATTTT
TRBJ1-1 TRBV10-3 few TRBD1 CAISDRDRSNTEAFF TGTGCCATCAGTGATCGGGACAGGTCGAACACTGAAGCTTTCTTT
TRBJ1-2 TRBV30 few NA CAWMPNGVYGYTF TGTGCCTGGATGCCGAATGGGGTTTATGGCTACACCTTC
TRBJ1-1 TRBV4-1 few NA CASSQDRAEAFF TGCGCCAGCAGCCAAGACAGAGCAGAAGCTTTCTTT
TRBJ1-1 TRBV20-1 NA NA CSARDLEGSPNTEAFF TGCAGTGCTAGAGATCTTGAGGGCAGTCCTAACACTGAAGCTTTCTTT
TRBJ1-1 TRBV29-1 NA TRBD1 CTGGAENTEAFF TGCACAGGGGGGGCGGAGAACACTGAAGCTTTCTTT
TRBJ2-5 TRBV7-6 NA TRBD2 CASSRGTSGSTQETQYF TGTGCCAGCAGCCGCGGGACTAGCGGGAGCACCCAAGAGACCCAGTACTTC
TRBJ2-7 TRBV6-1 few TRBD2 CASSDAGGSTLYEQYF TGTGCCAGCAGTGACGCGGGGGGTTCCACCCTGTACGAGCAGTACTTC
TRBJ2-7 TRBV10-2 few NA CASRESKAGVEQYF TGCGCCAGCAGGGAGTCGAAAGCTGGGGTCGAGCAGTACTTC
TRBJ2-3 TRBV10-1 NA NA CASSDDDTQYF TGCGCCAGCAGTGATGATGATACGCAGTATTTT
TRBJ2-3 TRBV30 many TRBD2 CAWRGLASSDTQYF TGTGCCTGGAGGGGACTAGCGTCGTCAGATACGCAGTATTTT
TRBJ2-7 TRBV10-3 NA NA CAISESGGHEQYF TGTGCCATCAGTGAGTCAGGCGGCCACGAGCAGTACTTC
TRBJ2-5 TRBV20-1 many TRBD2 CSARGGGETQYF TGCAGTGCTAGGGGGGGAGGGGAGACCCAGTACTTC
TRBJ2-3 TRBV5-1 few NA CASSPKAPAGDTQYF TGCGCCAGCAGCCCAAAGGCGCCCGCGGGGGATACGCAGTATTTT
TRBJ1-1 TRBV3-1 NA NA CASSQELRGEAFF TGTGCCAGCAGCCAAGAATTGCGGGGGGAAGCTTTCTTT
TRBJ2-7 TRBV21-1 few NA CASSKVGRGRPEREQYF TGTGCCAGCAGCAAAGTTGGCAGGGGGCGCCCCGAGAGAGAGCAGTACTTC
TRBJ1-4 TRBV12-3/TRBV12-4 many NA CASTPGQINEKLFF TGTGCCAGCACTCCTGGGCAAATTAATGAAAAACTGTTTTTT